The TCR beta chain described here comes from a study of T cells in Graves' hyperthyroidism and ophthalmopathy. Per germline, CDR1 MGHRA and CDR2 YSYEKL. This CDR3 comprises 15 residues. After removal of 2 bases from V and 5 bases from J, the junction contained 6 bases not matched to a gene. This clonotype has only a few counts. Template material for amplifying TCR beta CDR3 regions consisted of RNA transcripts. The TCR CDR3 first-round RT-PCR relied on the HTBI primer set. From the multiplex PCR reads, TCRdb called clonotypes with MiXCR, one entry per CDR3 protein. The top ten hold about 11% of the sample, which has about half a million distinct CDR3 sequences, roughly a quarter seen once.

This clonotype was sampled from a woman between 25 and 40 years old with Graves' ophthalmopathy. Sequenced sample: blood. The chain recombines TRBV4-1 with TRBJ2-5, with 9 bases lining up with TRBD1. CDR3 sequence (DNA): TGCGCCAGCAGCCAAAATACAGGGGGCGTGGAGACCCAGTACTTC. It specifies CASSQNTGGVETQYF.